This T cell receptor beta chain was captured by sequencing in a study of T cells in Graves' hyperthyroidism and ophthalmopathy. At least ten counts were recorded for this clonotype. What was amplified from RNA transcripts were TCR beta CDR3 regions. A set of HTBI primers served as the primers for a first-round RT-PCR of the TCR CDR3. One entry per CDR3 protein results from TCRdb running MiXCR on the multiplex PCR reads. The sample has fewer than 800,000 distinct CDR3 sequences; over 15% are singletons. With V trimmed by 8 bases and J by 1 base, 1 base remained unmatched. The CDR3 is made up of 13 amino acids.

The sequenced sample consisted of blood. The origin of this receptor is a man between 18 and 35 years old with Graves' hyperthyroidism. The rearrangement links TRBV12-3 or TRBV12-4 to TRBJ2-2; 7 bases are a match to TRBD1. The chain's CDR3 is CASGQENTGELFF. The DNA for the CDR3 is TGTGCCAGCGGACAGGAGAACACCGGGGAGCTGTTTTTT.